Listed below are T cell receptor beta chains from one sample, sequenced in a study of post-analysis software for immune sequencing data. TCRdb re-called the PCR reads through MiXCR, storing one row per CDR3 protein. Of roughly 800,000 distinct CDR3 sequences detected, less than 35% appear once; the ten largest clones hold about 0.5%. Specimen: blood. These receptors all stem from a girl aged 5-17 years with multiple sclerosis. CDR3s include the opening cysteine and the closing phenylalanine or tryptophan. A D gene is named only where the DNA matches it firmly. Only part of the rows carry a size: once, few, many, or a class if the clone is expanded.

cdr3_nt cdr3_aa d_call v_call clone_size j_call
TGCGCCAGCAGCTTAGGGACAGGTGGTCCCCAGCATTTT CASSLGTGGPQHF TRBD1 TRBV5-1 NA TRBJ1-5
TGTGCCAGCAGGCTGGGACAGATAAACACAGATACGCAGTATTTT CASRLGQINTDTQYF TRBD1 TRBV7-9 few TRBJ2-3
TGTGCCATCAGTGGACCCCCTAGCGGGGGGGCCGTGGAGACCCAGTACTTC CAISGPPSGGAVETQYF TRBD2 TRBV10-3 NA TRBJ2-5
TGTGCCATCAGTGAGCCCGGGACATTGGGCACTGAAGCTTTCTTT CAISEPGTLGTEAFF NA TRBV10-3 NA TRBJ1-1
TGCGCCAGCAGCATAACAGGGGAAAGGGGGCAGTTCTTC CASSITGERGQFF TRBD1 TRBV5-1 NA TRBJ2-1
TGTGCCAGCAGCCCACAGGGCAGTGAAAAACTGTTTTTT CASSPQGSEKLFF NA TRBV11-2 many TRBJ1-4
TGTGCCAGCAGCTCGGGGGGCGACGAGCAGTTCTTC CASSSGGDEQFF NA TRBV7-8 NA TRBJ2-1
TGTGCCAGCAGCTTAGAGGGACAGGGATATCAAGAGACCCAGTACTTC CASSLEGQGYQETQYF TRBD1 TRBV7-2 NA TRBJ2-5
TGCAGTGCAGCGAGGACTAGCGGGCAGTTCTTC CSAARTSGQFF TRBD2 TRBV20-1 few TRBJ2-1
TGTGCCAGCAGTGTTGGACGTATCTCTGGGGCCAACGTCCTGACTTTC CASSVGRISGANVLTF NA TRBV6-1 many TRBJ2-6
TGTGCCAGCAGCTCAACCGGGACTCTCACCTACGAGCAGTACTTC CASSSTGTLTYEQYF NA TRBV13 NA TRBJ2-7
TGTGCCAGCAGTCCCGCAGGTGAGCAGTTCTTC CASSPAGEQFF NA TRBV2 NA TRBJ2-1
TGTGCCAGCAGCCCGGGACCCGCGGACATTCAGTACTTC CASSPGPADIQYF NA TRBV7-2 NA TRBJ2-4
TGCAGCGTTGAAACCGGTGCCCATAGCGGGAGGCGGTTAGATACGCAGTATTTT CSVETGAHSGRRLDTQYF TRBD2 TRBV29-1 NA TRBJ2-3
TGTGCCAGCAGCCCGCCGACTAACTATGGCTACACCTTC CASSPPTNYGYTF NA TRBV6-6 few TRBJ1-2
TGCAGCGTGTCTGGGACAGGGCCCTATGGCTACACCTTC CSVSGTGPYGYTF TRBD1 TRBV29-1 few TRBJ1-2
TGCAGTCACGAACGGCTAAGAGGGGGCGAGCAGTTCTTC CSHERLRGGEQFF TRBD1 TRBV20-1 NA TRBJ2-1
TGCAGTGCTAGAGGCGCTGTGGGGACTAGCGGATTTTACGAGCAGTACTTC CSARGAVGTSGFYEQYF TRBD2 TRBV20-1 NA TRBJ2-7
TGTGCCAGCAGCTTCCTAGTCTCTGGCACCGGGGAGCTGTTTTTT CASSFLVSGTGELFF NA TRBV7-2 NA TRBJ2-2
TGTGCCAGCAGTCCCAGTCGGGACAGGGGTCTCATTTTCTATGGCTACACCTTC CASSPSRDRGLIFYGYTF TRBD1 TRBV6-1 NA TRBJ1-2
TGTGCCAGCAGTTACATCCTGGCAGACTACGAGCAGTACTTC CASSYILADYEQYF NA TRBV6-6 many TRBJ2-7
TGTGCCAGCAGTTTAGGGACTACTACGGGGCCAGATACGCAGTATTTT CASSLGTTTGPDTQYF NA TRBV12-3/TRBV12-4 few TRBJ2-3